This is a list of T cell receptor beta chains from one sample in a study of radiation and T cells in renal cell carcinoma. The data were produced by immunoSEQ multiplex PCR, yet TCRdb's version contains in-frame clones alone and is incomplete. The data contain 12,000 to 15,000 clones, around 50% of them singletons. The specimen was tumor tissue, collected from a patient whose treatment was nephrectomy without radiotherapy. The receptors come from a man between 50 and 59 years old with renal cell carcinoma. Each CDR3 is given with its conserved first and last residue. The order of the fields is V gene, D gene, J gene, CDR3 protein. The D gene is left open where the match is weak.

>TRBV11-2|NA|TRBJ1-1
CASNIGGGEAFF
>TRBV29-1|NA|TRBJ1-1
CSVDGGNTEAFF
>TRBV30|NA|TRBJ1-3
CAWSVGSGNTIYF
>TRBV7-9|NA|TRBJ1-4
CASSFGQRWEKLFF
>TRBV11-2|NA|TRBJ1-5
CASSLGVRSNQPQHF
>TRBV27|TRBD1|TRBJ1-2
CASRTGGSYGYTF
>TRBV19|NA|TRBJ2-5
CASMGHPQETQYF
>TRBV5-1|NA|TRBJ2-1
CASSAGPDPYNEQFF
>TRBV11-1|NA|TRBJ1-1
CASSFTVTGAEAFF
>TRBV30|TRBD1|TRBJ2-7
CAWGTPGTATYEQYF
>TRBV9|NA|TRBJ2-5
CASSPHREETQYF
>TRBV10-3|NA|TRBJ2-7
CAISVGVEQYF
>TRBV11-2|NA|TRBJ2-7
CASSLAGSYEQYF
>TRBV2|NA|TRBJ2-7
CASSEWAIEQYF
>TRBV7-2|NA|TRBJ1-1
CASSPQVFPEAFF
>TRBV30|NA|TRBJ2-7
CAWSSGTGGYEQYF
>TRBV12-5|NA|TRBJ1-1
CASGPPSNTEAFF
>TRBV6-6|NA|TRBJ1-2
CASSSRTGIDIYGYTF
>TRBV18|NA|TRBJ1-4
CASSGQRNEKLFF
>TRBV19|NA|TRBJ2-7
CASSLQGAAYEQYF
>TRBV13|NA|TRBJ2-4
CASSLEPGPRNIQYF
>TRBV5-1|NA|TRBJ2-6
CASSLLGQLMAGANVLTF
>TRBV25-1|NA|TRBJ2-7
CASSEWGVFGEQYF
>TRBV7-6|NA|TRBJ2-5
CASSFVPRGGETQYF
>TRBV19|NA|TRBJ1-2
CASNPTGLTVGYTF
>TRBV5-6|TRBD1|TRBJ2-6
CASSPRGPGANVLTF
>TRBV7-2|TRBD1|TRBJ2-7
CASSLGGTGAHEQYF
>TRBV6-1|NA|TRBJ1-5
CASSGSRVRNQPQHF
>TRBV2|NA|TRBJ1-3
CASSRATGNTIYF
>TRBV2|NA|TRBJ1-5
CASTSGQSGQPQHF
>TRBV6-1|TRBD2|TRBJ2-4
CASGLAGAKNIQYF
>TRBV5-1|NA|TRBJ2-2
CASSLQGTNTGELFF
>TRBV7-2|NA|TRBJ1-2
CASSLVGTGPGYGYTF
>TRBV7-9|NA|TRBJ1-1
CASSLALGFTEAFF
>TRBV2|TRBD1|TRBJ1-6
CASRGQGQNNSPLHF
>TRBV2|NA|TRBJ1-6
CASTGGQGFSPLHF
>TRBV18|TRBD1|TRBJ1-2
CASSPSRTGDYGYTF
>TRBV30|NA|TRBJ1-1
CAWSRMTAAGDTEAFF
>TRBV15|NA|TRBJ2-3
CATGRLSGVDTQYF
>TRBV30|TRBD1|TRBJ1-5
CAWSELQGSQPQHF
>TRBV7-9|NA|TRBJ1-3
CASSPWGYSGNTIYF
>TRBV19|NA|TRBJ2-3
CASSIDLSTDTQYF
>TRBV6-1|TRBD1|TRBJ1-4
CASSEDRGYEKLFF
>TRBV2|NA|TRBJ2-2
CASSGNGELFF
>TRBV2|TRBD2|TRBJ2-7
CASSEGQGGTYEQYF